This TCR beta chain emerged from a study of blood T cell repertoires in COVID-19. Germline values: CDR1 MNHEY, CDR2 SVGAGI. This CDR3 region has 15 residues. Trimming at V came to 10 bases and at J to 7 bases, leaving 12 bases not matched to a gene. Sequencing used immunoSEQ multiplex PCR; TCRdb keeps in-frame clones, though not all of them. This sample has 200,000 to 250,000 clones, with approximately 83% found just once. The sample comprised peripheral blood. The chain has TRBV6-5 and TRBJ2-1; 11 bases line up with TRBD2. This clonotype originated in a woman in her thirties who had recovered from COVID-19. In nucleotides, the CDR3 is TGTGCCACCTATCGACTAGCGGGGTTTTTAAATGAGCAGTTCTTC. Protein sequence: CATYRLAGFLNEQFF.